This T cell receptor (beta chain) was recorded in a study of blood T cell repertoires in COVID-19. The overall study: The cDNA or gDNA used as material had been derived from T cells, B-cell-depleted T cells, or PBMCs.

The CDR3 covers 14 residues. The germline V gene encodes CDR1 LGHNT and CDR2 FRNRAP. V gave up 5 bases and J gave up 0 bases, with 10 bases separating them. As processed by the authors: Quantification of nucleated cells was approximated via reference gene primer amplification. Data came from immunoSEQ multiplex PCR; TCRdb stores just in-frame clones and leaves some out. The DNA gave D and trimming, while V, J and clone size come from that table. The top ten clones hold roughly 8% of a sample with 15,000 to 20,000 clones, about three quarters of them seen once. The rearrangement uses TRBV12-5 and TRBJ2-5; D possibly corresponds to TRBD2 (6 bases). The sequencing input was peripheral blood. This receptor was taken from a man in his fifties or sixties with acute or convalescent COVID-19. For the CDR3, the DNA is TGTGCTAGTGGTGGCGGACTAAACCAAGAGACCCAGTACTTC. The encoded protein is CASGGGLNQETQYF. The full variable domain, rest sourced from reference TRBV12-5 and TRBJ2-5, is DARVTQTPRHKVTEMGQEVTMRCQPILGHNTVFWYRQTMMQGLELLAYFRNRAPLDDSGMPKDRFSAEMPDATLATLKIQPSEPRDSAVYFCASGGGLNQETQYFGPGTRLLVL.